The TCR beta chain under discussion was sequenced for a study of T cells in Graves' hyperthyroidism and ophthalmopathy. Study-wide background: Peripheral blood was taken when the disease was first diagnosed, before any treatment began. Findings and caveats of the study: Blood also carried most thyroid clonotypes expanded above 0.001.

Template material for amplifying TCR beta CDR3 regions consisted of RNA transcripts. RT-PCR in the first round (using the HTBI primer set) targeted the TCR CDR3. Each CDR3 protein is one row after TCRdb ran MiXCR on the multiplex PCR reads. The repertoire consists of 250,000 to 400,000 distinct CDR3 sequences, with around 13% occurring once and the leading ten covering 30% to 40%. The CDR3 is 14 residues long. Deletions cut 0 bases from V and 14 bases from J, with 18 bases between. The germline CDR1 and CDR2 sequences are SGHKS and YYEKEE (reference sequence). About this clonotype: Its antigen remains unidentified.

Diagnoses used clinical symptoms, serum thyroxine and TRAb, thyroid ultrasound and orbital computed tomography. This clonotype was obtained from a woman in her forties with Graves' ophthalmopathy. Material for sequencing was blood. The J gene is TRBJ1-5, the V gene TRBV5-5; maybe TRBD1 (6 bases). The CDR3 sequence is CASSLEGVGTGEHF. In DNA form, the CDR3 reads TGTGCCAGCAGCTTGGAGGGGGTCGGGACGGGGGAGCATTTT.